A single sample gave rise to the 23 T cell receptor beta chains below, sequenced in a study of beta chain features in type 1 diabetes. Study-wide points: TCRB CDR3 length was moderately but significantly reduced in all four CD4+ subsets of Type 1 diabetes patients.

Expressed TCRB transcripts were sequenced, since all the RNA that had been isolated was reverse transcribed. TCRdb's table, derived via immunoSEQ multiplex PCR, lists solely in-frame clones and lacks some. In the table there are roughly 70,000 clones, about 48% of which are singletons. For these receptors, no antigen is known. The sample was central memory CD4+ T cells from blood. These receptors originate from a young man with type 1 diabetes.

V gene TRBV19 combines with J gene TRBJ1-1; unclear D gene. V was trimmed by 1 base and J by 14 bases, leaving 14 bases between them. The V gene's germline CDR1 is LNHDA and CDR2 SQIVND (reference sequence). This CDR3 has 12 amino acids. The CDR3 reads CASSIGEVVNFF. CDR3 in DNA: TGTGCCAGTAGTATAGGAGAAGTCGTGAACTTCTTT.

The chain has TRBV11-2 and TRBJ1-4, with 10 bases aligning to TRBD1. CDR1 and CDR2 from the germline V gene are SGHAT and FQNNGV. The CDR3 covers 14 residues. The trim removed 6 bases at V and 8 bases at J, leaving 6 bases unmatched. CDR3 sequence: CASRRQGAREKLFF. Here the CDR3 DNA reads TGTGCCAGCAGGCGACAGGGGGCAAGGGAAAAACTGTTTTTT. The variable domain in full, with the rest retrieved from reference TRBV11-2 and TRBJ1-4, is EAGVAQSPRYKIIEKRQSVAFWCNPISGHATLYWYQQILGQGPKLLIQFQNNGVVDDSQLPKDRFSAERLKGVDSTLKIQPAKLEDSAVYLCASRRQGAREKLFFGSGTQLSVL.

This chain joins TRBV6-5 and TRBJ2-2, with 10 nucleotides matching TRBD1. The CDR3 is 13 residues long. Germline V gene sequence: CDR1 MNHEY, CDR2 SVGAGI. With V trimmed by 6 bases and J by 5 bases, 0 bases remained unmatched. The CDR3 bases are TGTGCCAGCAGGGGACAGGGGACCGGGGAGCTGTTTTTT. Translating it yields CASRGQGTGELFF.

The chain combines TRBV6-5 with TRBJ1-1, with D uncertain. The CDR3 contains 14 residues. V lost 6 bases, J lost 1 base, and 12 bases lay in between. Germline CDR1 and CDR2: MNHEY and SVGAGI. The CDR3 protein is CASRRSEGNTEAFF. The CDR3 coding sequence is TGTGCCAGCAGGCGATCGGAGGGGAACACTGAAGCTTTCTTT.

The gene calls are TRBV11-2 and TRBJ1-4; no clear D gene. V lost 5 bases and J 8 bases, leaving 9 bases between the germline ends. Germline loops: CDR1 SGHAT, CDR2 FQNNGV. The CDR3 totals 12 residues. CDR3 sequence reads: CASSLRREKLFF. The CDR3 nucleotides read TGTGCCAGCAGCCTAAGGAGGGAAAAACTGTTTTTT.

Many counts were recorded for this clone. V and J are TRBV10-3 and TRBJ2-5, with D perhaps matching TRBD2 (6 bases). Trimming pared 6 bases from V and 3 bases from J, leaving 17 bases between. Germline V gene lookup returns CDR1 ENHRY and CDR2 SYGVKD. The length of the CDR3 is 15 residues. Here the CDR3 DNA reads TGTGCCATCAGGACCGGGAGTAGCGGAAAAGAGACCCAGTACTTC. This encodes CAIRTGSSGKETQYF.

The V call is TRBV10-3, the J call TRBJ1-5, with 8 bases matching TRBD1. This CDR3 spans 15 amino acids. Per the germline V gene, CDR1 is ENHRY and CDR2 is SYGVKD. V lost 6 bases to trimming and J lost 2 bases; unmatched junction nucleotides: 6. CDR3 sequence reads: CAISRTGSGNQPQHF. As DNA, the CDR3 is TGTGCCATCAGCAGGACAGGGTCGGGCAATCAGCCCCAGCATTTT.

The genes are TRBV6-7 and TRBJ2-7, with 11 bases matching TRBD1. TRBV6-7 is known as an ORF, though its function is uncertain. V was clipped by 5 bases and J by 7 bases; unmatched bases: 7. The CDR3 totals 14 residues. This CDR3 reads CASSNRDRGVEQYF. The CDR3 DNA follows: TGTGCCAGCAGTAACCGGGACAGGGGGGTAGAGCAGTACTTC.

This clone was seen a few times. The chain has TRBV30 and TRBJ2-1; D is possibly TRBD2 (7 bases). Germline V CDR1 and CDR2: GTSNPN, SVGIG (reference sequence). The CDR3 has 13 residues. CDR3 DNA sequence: TGTGCGCTAGGGGGGGGCTACTACAATGAGCAGTTCTTC. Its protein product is CALGGGYYNEQFF.

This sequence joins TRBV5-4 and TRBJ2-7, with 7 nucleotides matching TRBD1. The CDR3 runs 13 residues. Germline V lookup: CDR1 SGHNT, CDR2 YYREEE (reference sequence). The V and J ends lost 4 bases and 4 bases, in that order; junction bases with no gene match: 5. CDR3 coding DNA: TGTGCCAGCAGCCGGGACAGCTTATACGAGCAGTACTTC. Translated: CASSRDSLYEQYF.

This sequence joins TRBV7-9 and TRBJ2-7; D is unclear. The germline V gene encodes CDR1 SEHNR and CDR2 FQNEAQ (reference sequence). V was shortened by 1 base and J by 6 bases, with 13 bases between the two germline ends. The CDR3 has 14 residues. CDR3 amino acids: CASSLGPGAGEQYF. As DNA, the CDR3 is TGTGCCAGCAGCTTAGGTCCGGGTGCCGGCGAGCAGTACTTC.

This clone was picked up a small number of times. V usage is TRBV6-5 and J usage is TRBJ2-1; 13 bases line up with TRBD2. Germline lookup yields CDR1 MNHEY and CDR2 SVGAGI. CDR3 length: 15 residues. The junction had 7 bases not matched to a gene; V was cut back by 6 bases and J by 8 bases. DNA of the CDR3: TGTGCCAGCAGGAGAGGGACTAGCGGGAATTATGAGCAGTTCTTC. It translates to CASRRGTSGNYEQFF.

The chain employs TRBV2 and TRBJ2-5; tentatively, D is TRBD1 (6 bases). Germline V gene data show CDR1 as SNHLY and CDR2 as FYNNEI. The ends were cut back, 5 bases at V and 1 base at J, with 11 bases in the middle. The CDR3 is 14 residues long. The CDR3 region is CASSLDRFQETQYF. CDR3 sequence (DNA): TGTGCCAGCAGTTTGGACAGATTCCAAGAGACCCAGTACTTC.

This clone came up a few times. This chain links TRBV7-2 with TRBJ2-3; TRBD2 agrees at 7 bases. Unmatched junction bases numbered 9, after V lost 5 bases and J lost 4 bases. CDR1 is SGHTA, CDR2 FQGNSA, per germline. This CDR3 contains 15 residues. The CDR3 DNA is TGTGCCAGCAGCGAGGCGGGAGTACTGGCAGATACGCAGTATTTT. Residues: CASSEAGVLADTQYF.

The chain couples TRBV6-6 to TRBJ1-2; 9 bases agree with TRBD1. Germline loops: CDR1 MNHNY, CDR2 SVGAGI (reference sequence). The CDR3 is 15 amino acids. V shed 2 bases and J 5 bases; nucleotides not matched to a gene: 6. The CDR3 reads CASSYIGTGRYGYTF. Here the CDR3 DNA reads TGTGCCAGCAGTTACATCGGGACAGGGAGGTATGGCTACACCTTC.

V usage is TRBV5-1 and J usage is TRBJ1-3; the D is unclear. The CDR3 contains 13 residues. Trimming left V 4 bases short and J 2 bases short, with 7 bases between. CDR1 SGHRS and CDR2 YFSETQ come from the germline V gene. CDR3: CASSPEAGNTIYF. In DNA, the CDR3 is TGCGCCAGCAGCCCCGAGGCTGGAAACACCATATATTTT.

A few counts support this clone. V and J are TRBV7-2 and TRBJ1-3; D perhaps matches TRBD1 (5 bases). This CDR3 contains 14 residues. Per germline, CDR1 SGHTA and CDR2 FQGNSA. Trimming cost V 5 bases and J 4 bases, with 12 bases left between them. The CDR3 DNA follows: TGTGCCAGCAGCCCGAGGGGAGGGGGAAACACCATATATTTT. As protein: CASSPRGGGNTIYF. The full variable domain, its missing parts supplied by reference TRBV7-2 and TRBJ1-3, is GAGVSQSPSNKVTEKGKDVELRCDPISGHTALYWYRQSLGQGLEFLIYFQGNSAPDKSGLPSDRFSAERTGGSVSTLTIQRTQQEDSAVYLCASSPRGGGNTIYFGEGSWLTVV.

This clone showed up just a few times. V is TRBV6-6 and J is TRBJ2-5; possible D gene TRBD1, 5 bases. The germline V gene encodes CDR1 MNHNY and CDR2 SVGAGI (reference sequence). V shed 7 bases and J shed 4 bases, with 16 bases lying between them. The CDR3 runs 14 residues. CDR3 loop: CASTSRLQGETQYF. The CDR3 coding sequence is TGTGCCAGCACCTCTCGGCTCCAGGGAGAGACCCAGTACTTC.

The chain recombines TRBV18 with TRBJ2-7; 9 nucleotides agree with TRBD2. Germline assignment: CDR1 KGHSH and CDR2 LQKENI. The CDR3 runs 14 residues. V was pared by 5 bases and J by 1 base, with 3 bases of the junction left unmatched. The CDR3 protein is CASSELAGSYEQYF. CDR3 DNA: TGTGCCAGCTCAGAACTAGCGGGTTCCTACGAGCAGTACTTC. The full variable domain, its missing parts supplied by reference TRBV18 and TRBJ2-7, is NAGVMQNPRHLVRRRGQEARLRCSPMKGHSHVYWYRQLPEEGLKFMVYLQKENIIDESGMPKERFSAEFPKEGPSILRIQQVVRGDSAAYFCASSELAGSYEQYFGPGTRLTVT.

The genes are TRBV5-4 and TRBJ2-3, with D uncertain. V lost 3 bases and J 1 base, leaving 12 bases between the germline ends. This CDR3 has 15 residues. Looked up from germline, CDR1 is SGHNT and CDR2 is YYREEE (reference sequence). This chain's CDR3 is CASSSTQRRTDTQYF. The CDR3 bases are TGTGCCAGCAGCTCGACCCAGCGTCGCACAGATACGCAGTATTTT.

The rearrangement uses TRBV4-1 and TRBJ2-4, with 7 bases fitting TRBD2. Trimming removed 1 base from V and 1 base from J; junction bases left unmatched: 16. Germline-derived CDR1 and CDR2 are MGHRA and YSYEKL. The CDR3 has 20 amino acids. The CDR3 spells CASSQGGAGERLRAKNIQYF. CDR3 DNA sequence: TGCGCCAGCAGCCAAGGGGGCGCGGGGGAGCGTCTAAGGGCCAAAAACATTCAGTACTTC.

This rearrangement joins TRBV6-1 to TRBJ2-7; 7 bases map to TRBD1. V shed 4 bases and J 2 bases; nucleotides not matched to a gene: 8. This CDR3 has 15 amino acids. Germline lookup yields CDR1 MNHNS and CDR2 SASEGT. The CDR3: CASSGGRTGAYEQYF. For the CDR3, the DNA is TGTGCCAGCAGTGGGGGACGGACAGGAGCCTACGAGCAGTACTTC.

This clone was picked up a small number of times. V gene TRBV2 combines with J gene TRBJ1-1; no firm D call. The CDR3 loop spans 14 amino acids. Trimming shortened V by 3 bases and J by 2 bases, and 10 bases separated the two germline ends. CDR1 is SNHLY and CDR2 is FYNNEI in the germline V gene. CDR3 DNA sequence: TGTGCCAGCAGTGAGAGGCATGGTAACACTGAAGCTTTCTTT. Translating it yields CASSERHGNTEAFF. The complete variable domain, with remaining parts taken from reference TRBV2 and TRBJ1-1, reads EPEVTQTPSHQVTQMGQEVILRCVPISNHLYFYWYRQILGQKVEFLVSFYNNEISEKSEIFDDQFSVERPDGSNFTLKIRSTKLEDSAMYFCASSERHGNTEAFFGQGTRLTVV.